What follows describes a single TCR beta chain. This entry comes from a study of blood T cell repertoires in COVID-19. Germline V gene lookup returns CDR1 SNHLY and CDR2 FYNNEI. Trimming took 4 bases from V and 2 from J, leaving 17 bases between them. This CDR3 is 16 amino acids long. Original handling: Reference gene primer amplification gave estimated nucleated cell counts. Clones were sequenced by immunoSEQ multiplex PCR, and TCRdb holds only the in-frame ones, with some missing. V, J and clone size are those of that table, while D and trimming were read from the DNA. This table has about 190,000 clones, over 75% appearing once.

Material: peripheral blood. The sequence was collected from a woman of 80 years or more with active or convalescent COVID-19. This chain connects TRBV2 to TRBJ1-1, with D perhaps TRBD1 (6 bases). In nucleotides, the CDR3 is TGTGCCAGCAGTGTCAGGAGCCTCGGGACAAACACTGAAGCTTTCTTT. Protein sequence: CASSVRSLGTNTEAFF.